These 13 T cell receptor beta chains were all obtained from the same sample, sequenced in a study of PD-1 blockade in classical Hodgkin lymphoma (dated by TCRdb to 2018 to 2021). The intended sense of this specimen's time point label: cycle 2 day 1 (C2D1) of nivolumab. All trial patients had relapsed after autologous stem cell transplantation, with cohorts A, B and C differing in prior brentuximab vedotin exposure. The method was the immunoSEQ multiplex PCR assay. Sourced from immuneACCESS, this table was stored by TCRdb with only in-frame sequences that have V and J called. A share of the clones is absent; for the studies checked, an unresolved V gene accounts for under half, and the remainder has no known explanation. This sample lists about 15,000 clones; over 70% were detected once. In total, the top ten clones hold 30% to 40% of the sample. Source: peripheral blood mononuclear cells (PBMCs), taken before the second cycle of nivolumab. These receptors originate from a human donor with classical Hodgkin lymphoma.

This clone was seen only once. Here the CDR3 reads CATSRDFIGGGQPQHF. The CDR3 nucleotides are TGTGCCACCAGCAGAGATTTTATAGGGGGTGGTCAGCCCCAGCATTTT. This chain uses TRBV15 with TRBJ1-5; a weak D match, TRBD1 (6 bases). Per the germline V gene, CDR1 is LNHNV and CDR2 is YYDKDF (reference sequence). The CDR3 covers 16 residues. V dropped 0 bases and J dropped 6 bases, with 15 bases sitting between them.

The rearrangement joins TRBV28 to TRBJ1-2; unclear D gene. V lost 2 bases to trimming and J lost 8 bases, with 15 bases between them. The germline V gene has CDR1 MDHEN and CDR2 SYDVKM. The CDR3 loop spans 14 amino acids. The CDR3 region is CASSLGARRWGYTF. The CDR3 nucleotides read TGTGCCAGCAGTTTAGGTGCCCGCCGCTGGGGCTACACCTTC.

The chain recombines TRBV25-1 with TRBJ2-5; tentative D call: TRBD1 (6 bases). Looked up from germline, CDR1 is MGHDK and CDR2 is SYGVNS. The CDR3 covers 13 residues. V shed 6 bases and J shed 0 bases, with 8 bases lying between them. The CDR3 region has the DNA TGTGCCAGCAGGACAGGTCACCAAGAGACCCAGTACTTC. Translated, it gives CASRTGHQETQYF.

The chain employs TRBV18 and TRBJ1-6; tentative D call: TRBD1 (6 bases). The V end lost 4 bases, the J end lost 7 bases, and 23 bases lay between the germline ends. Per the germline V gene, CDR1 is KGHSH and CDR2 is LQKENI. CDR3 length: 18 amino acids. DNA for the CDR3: TGTGCCAGCTCACAGGGGGGGGCCAGGGCGATGTGGAATTCACCCCTCCACTTT. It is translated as CASSQGGARAMWNSPLHF.

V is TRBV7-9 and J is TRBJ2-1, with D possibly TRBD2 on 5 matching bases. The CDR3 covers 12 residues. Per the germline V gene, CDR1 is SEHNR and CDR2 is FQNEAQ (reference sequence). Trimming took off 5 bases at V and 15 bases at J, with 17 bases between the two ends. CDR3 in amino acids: CASSPRYGKLFF. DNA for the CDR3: TGTGCCAGCAGCCCCCGGTACGGGAAACTGTTCTTC.

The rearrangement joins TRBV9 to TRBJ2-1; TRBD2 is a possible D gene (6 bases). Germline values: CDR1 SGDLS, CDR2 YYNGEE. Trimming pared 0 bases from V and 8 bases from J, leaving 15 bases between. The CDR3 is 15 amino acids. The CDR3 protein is CASSVEGTAWDEQFF. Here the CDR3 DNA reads TGTGCCAGCAGCGTAGAGGGGACTGCCTGGGATGAGCAGTTCTTC.

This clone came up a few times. CDR3 protein: CAIISPGHEDGYTF. CDR3 sequence (DNA): TGTGCCATCATTTCCCCGGGGCACGAGGATGGCTACACCTTC. This chain connects TRBV10-3 to TRBJ1-2; tentative D call: TRBD1 (5 bases). Trimming took 7 bases from V and 6 from J, leaving 18 bases between them. The CDR3 consists of 14 residues. The V gene's germline CDR1 is ENHRY and CDR2 SYGVKD.

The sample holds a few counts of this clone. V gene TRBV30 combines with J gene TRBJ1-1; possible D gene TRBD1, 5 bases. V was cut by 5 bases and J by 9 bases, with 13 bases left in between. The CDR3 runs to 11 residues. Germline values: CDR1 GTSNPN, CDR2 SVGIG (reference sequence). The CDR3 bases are TGTGCCTGGCAGGGTTGGCCTCAAGCTTTCTTT. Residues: CAWQGWPQAFF.

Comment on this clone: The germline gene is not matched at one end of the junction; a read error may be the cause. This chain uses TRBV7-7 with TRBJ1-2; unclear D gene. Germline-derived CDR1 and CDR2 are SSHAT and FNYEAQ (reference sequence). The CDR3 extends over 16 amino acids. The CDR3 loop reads CASSQDLSGSRAGYTF. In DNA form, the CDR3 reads TGCGCCAGCAGCCAAGATCTCTCTGGCAGCCGGGCCGGCTACACCTTC.

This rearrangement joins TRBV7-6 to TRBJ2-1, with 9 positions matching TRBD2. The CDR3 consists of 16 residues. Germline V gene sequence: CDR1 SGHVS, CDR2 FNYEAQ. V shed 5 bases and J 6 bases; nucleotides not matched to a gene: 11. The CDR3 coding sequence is TGTGCCAGCAGCACGAGACTGGCGGGAGGGGGCAATGAGCAGTTCTTC. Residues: CASSTRLAGGGNEQFF.

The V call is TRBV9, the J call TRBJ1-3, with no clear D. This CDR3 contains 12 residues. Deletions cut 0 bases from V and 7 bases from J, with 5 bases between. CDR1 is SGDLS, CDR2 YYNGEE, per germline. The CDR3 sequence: CASSVDRNTIYF. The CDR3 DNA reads TGTGCCAGCAGCGTAGACCGGAACACCATATATTTT. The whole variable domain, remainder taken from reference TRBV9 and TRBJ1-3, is DSGVTQTPKHLITATGQRVTLRCSPRSGDLSVYWYQQSLDQGLQFLIQYYNGEERAKGNILERFSAQQFPDLHSELNLSSLELGDSALYFCASSVDRNTIYFGEGSWLTVV.

The CDR3 is CASSLEVAGLPPGRGNTIYF. The CDR3 DNA sequence: TGTGCCAGCAGTTTAGAGGTGGCAGGGCTCCCTCCGGGTAGGGGAAACACCATATATTTT. The chain joins TRBV28 to TRBJ1-3, with D possibly being TRBD1 (5 bases). V was trimmed by 2 bases and J by 4 bases, leaving 27 bases between them. The germline CDR1 and CDR2 sequences are MDHEN and SYDVKM. The CDR3 runs to 20 residues.

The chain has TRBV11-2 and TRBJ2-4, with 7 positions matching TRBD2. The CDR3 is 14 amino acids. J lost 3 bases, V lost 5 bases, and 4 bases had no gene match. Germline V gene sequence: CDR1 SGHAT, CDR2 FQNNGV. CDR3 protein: CASSLGGYKNIQYF. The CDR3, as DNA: TGTGCCAGCAGCCTCGGGGGGTACAAAAACATTCAGTACTTC.